This T cell receptor (beta chain) appears in the sequencing data of a study of blood T cells in healthy people across ages. Trimming cost V 5 bases and J 13 bases, with 26 bases left between them. CDR1 PRHDT and CDR2 FYEKMQ come from the germline V gene (reference sequence). The CDR3 is 15 residues long. Through a sample-barcoded 5' primer and a J-beta primer mix, a second PCR was run for about 7 to 12 cycles. One entry per CDR3 protein results from TCRdb running MiXCR on the 5' RACE reads. Of 1.5 million to 1.9 million distinct CDR3 sequences listed, 40% to 45% are singletons. The chain uses TRBV13 and TRBJ1-2; possible D gene TRBD1, 5 bases. Sequenced material: blood. The sequence was collected from a woman under 30 in good health. The CDR3 sequence: CASSPPHRDRLLTTF. The CDR3 DNA reads as TGTGCCAGCAGCCCGCCCCACCGGGACCGCCTATTGACCACCTTC. Full variable domain (outside the CDR3, taken from reference TRBV13 and TRBJ1-2): AAGVIQSPRHLIKEKRETATLKCYPIPRHDTVYWYQQGPGQDPQFLISFYEKMQSDKGSIPDRFSAQQFSDYHSELNMSSLELGDSALYFCASSPPHRDRLLTTFGSGTRLTVV.